The 26 T cell receptor beta chains below all came from one sample that was sequenced in a study of Graves' ophthalmopathy and Graves' hyperthyroidism. Amplification targeted the TCR beta CDR3 regions, with RNA transcripts as the source material. First-round RT-PCR used HTBI primers; second-round multiplex PCR followed. TCRdb analysed the multiplex PCR reads with MiXCR anew, one entry per CDR3 protein. In the table there are hundreds of thousands of distinct CDR3 sequences, 20% to 25% of which are singletons. The sample taken for sequencing was peripheral blood. These receptors came from a woman between 18 and 30 years old with stable Graves' hyperthyroidism. Some clones in this sample may be carry-over from other donors' samples.

Turning to this clonotype: One base away lies a much larger clone, so this may be a sequencing read error. Here the CDR3 omits its conserved ending phenylalanine or tryptophan, so a read error is the likely source. This chain uses TRBV29-1 with TRBJ1-1; D not resolved. CDR1 and CDR2 (germline): SQVTM, ANQGSEA. Trimming shortened V by 7 bases and J by 3 bases, and 9 bases separated the two germline ends. The CDR3 is made up of 11 amino acids. The CDR3 spells CSATRDTEAFY. The CDR3 DNA reads as TGCAGCGCCACTCGGGACACTGAAGCTTTCTAT.

In this sample, this clonotype turned up many times. CDR3 residues: CASSLGLYNSPLHF. CDR3 nucleotides: TGTGCCAGCAGCTTGGGTCTATATAATTCACCCCTCCACTTT. The chain combines TRBV7-2 with TRBJ1-6; D unresolved. CDR3 length equals 14 residues. The V end lost 3 bases, the J end lost 4 bases, and 7 bases lay between the germline ends. Germline lookup yields CDR1 SGHTA and CDR2 FQGNSA. Combining the CDR3 with reference TRBV7-2 and TRBJ1-6 gives the whole variable domain GAGVSQSPSNKVTEKGKDVELRCDPISGHTALYWYRQSLGQGLEFLIYFQGNSAPDKSGLPSDRFSAERTGGSVSTLTIQRTQQEDSAVYLCASSLGLYNSPLHFGNGTRLTVT.

This clonotype was found many times. The chain carries TRBV20-1 and TRBJ1-6; no reliable D call. The CDR3 runs to 8 residues. Germline lookup yields CDR1 DFQATT and CDR2 SNEGSKA (reference sequence). The CDR3 coding sequence is TGCACCGGATCACCCCTCCACTTT. As protein: CTGSPLHF.

The chain has TRBV27 and TRBJ2-5; D is undetermined. From germline, CDR1 is MNHEY and CDR2 SMNVEV (reference sequence). CDR3 length equals 13 residues. Trimming shortened V by 1 base and J by 5 bases, and 8 bases separated the two germline ends. Here the CDR3 DNA reads TGTGCCAGCAGTTTATATGGGTGGGAGACCCAGTACTTC. Its translation is CASSLYGWETQYF.

This clonotype has a count of ten or more. This chain uses TRBV15 with TRBJ1-2, with a tentative D call TRBD1 (5 bases). The ends were cut back, 7 bases at V and 1 base at J, with 13 bases in the middle. Germline-derived CDR1 and CDR2 are LNHNV and YYDKDF (reference sequence). The CDR3 has 14 residues. CDR3 sequence: CATTERGLNYGYTF. In DNA form, the CDR3 reads TGTGCCACCACCGAAAGGGGCCTTAACTATGGCTACACCTTC.

This clonotype was counted a single time. The chain is built from TRBV6-1 and TRBJ2-7, with 8 bases lining up with TRBD2. The CDR3 extends over 14 amino acids. The germline gives CDR1 MNHNS, CDR2 SASEGT. The V segment lost 2 bases and the J segment 6 bases; nucleotides outside the gene matches: 6. The CDR3 region is CASSEPGLGGEQYF. The CDR3, as DNA: TGTGCCAGCAGTGAACCGGGACTAGGTGGCGAGCAGTACTTC.

This clonotype came up many times. CDR3 in amino acids: CASSLPLVNTGELFF. The CDR3 bases are TGTGCCAGCAGTTTACCCCTGGTGAACACCGGGGAGCTGTTTTTT. J is TRBJ2-2 and V is TRBV12-3 or TRBV12-4, with D unclear. V dropped 2 bases and J dropped 1 base, with 8 bases sitting between them. The CDR3 consists of 15 residues.

This clonotype was detected many times. This chain links TRBV16 with TRBJ1-5; no firm D call. Trimming shortened V by 0 bases and J by 6 bases, and 12 bases separated the two germline ends. Germline V gives CDR1 KGHSY, CDR2 FQNENV. The CDR3 loop spans 15 amino acids. The CDR3 region is CASSQSSGYGQPQHF. The CDR3, as DNA: TGTGCCAGCAGCCAATCATCCGGGTACGGTCAGCCCCAGCATTTT.

This clonotype was picked up many times. The CDR3 protein is CASSLDRVEQYF. As DNA, the CDR3 is TGTGCCAGCAGTCTTGACAGGGTCGAGCAGTACTTC. The V call is TRBV12-3 or TRBV12-4, the J call TRBJ2-7; 7 bases map to TRBD1. J gave up 6 bases and V 5 bases, and 4 bases lay outside the gene matches. The CDR3 has 12 amino acids.

This clonotype was seen a few times. This chain uses TRBV20-1 with TRBJ1-6, with D possibly TRBD1 on 6 matching bases. Germline CDR1 is DFQATT and CDR2 is SNEGSKA (reference sequence). Trimming removed 3 bases at V and 15 bases at J, with 18 bases between. The CDR3 consists of 13 residues. CDR3 sequence (DNA): TGCAGTGCTAGCCAACGGGGGCTTCATGGCCTCCACTTT. It codes for CSASQRGLHGLHF.

There are many counts of this clonotype. V is TRBV6-1 and J is TRBJ1-2; D not certain. Germline V gene sequence: CDR1 MNHNS, CDR2 SASEGT. This CDR3 is 13 amino acids long. V lost 9 bases to trimming and J lost 3 bases, with 14 bases between them. This chain's CDR3 is CASHRGVDYGYTF. CDR3 coding DNA: TGTGCCAGTCACCGCGGAGTGGACTATGGCTACACCTTC.

Concerning this clonotype: A single base separates this from a much larger clone, so it may be a read error. V and J are TRBV2 and TRBJ1-2; no reliable D call. V shed 4 bases and J shed 0 bases, with 15 bases lying between them. The CDR3 is made up of 16 amino acids. Per the germline V gene, CDR1 is SNHLY and CDR2 is FYNNEI. CDR3 loop: CASSVAGSYTNYGYTF. CDR3 sequence (DNA): TGTGCCAGCAGTGTAGCTGGGAGTTACACTAACTATGGCTACACCTTC.

This clonotype was seen repeatedly, ten times or more. This rearrangement joins TRBV6-1 to TRBJ2-7; D is unclear. Germline CDR1 is MNHNS and CDR2 is SASEGT. Trimming shortened V by 6 bases and J by 6 bases, and 12 bases separated the two germline ends. The CDR3 sequence is 12 residues long. CDR3 in amino acids: CASSSTPSEQYF. CDR3 in DNA: TGTGCCAGCAGCTCAACACCCTCCGAGCAGTACTTC.

This clonotype was counted ten times or more. The chain couples TRBV11-1 to TRBJ2-7; weak D call: TRBD1 (5 bases). With 5 bases removed from V and 0 bases from J, the gap between germline ends came to 17 bases. CDR1 is SGHAT and CDR2 is FQDESV in the germline V gene (reference sequence). This CDR3 has 16 amino acids. DNA for the CDR3: TGTGCCAGCAGCCCTAGTTGGGGCAGGAGCTCCTACGAGCAGTACTTC. This encodes CASSPSWGRSSYEQYF.

This clonotype was detected many times. The V gene is TRBV6-5, the J gene TRBJ2-7; 10 bases are a match to TRBD1. This CDR3 comprises 16 residues. CDR1 is MNHEY, CDR2 SVGAGI, per germline. Trimming cost V 2 bases and J 3 bases; bases outside gene matches: 7. In DNA, the CDR3 is TGTGCCAGCAGTTACCCGGACAGGGGGTCCCACTACGAGCAGTACTTC. This translates into CASSYPDRGSHYEQYF.

The sample holds a few counts of this clonotype. The CDR3 sequence is CASSFGSSGGVGEQYF. The CDR3 DNA reads as TGCGCCAGCAGCTTCGGGTCCAGCGGGGGAGTCGGCGAGCAGTACTTC. The chain recombines TRBV5-1 with TRBJ2-7; 8 bases match TRBD2. This CDR3 has 16 amino acids. Germline V gene lookup returns CDR1 SGHRS and CDR2 YFSETQ. After removal of 2 bases from V and 6 bases from J, the junction contained 13 bases not matched to a gene.

The chain carries TRBV4-2 and TRBJ2-5, with D perhaps matching TRBD2 (5 bases). Trimming took off 1 base at V and 9 bases at J, with 18 bases between the two ends. The CDR3 extends over 15 amino acids. From germline, CDR1 is LGHNA and CDR2 YNFKEQ. This CDR3 reads CASSQAGLAAAAQYF. DNA of the CDR3: TGTGCCAGCAGCCAAGCAGGACTTGCGGCAGCGGCCCAGTACTTC.

The chain joins TRBV30 to TRBJ2-2, with D possibly being TRBD2 (5 bases). Between the trimmed V and J ends, which lost 3 bases and 3 bases, there was a span of 8 bases. This CDR3 contains 13 residues. Germline V gives CDR1 GTSNPN, CDR2 SVGIG (reference sequence). CDR3: CAWRDFYTGELFF. DNA of the CDR3: TGTGCCTGGAGGGACTTTTACACCGGGGAGCTGTTTTTT.

This clonotype was found a few times. This rearrangement joins TRBV5-1 to TRBJ1-6; TRBD1 matches at 9 bases. This CDR3 has 15 residues. The V segment lost 0 bases and the J segment 7 bases; nucleotides outside the gene matches: 2. The germline gives CDR1 SGHRS, CDR2 YFSETQ. The CDR3 loop is CASSLGQGVNSPLHF. The DNA for the CDR3 is TGCGCCAGCAGCTTGGGACAGGGGGTAAATTCACCCCTCCACTTT.

This clonotype was found a few times. The chain combines TRBV28 with TRBJ1-2, with D possibly TRBD1 on 5 matching bases. CDR1 is MDHEN and CDR2 is SYDVKM in the germline V gene. Trimming removed 5 bases from V and 0 bases from J, with 13 bases in between. The CDR3 sequence is 15 residues long. CDR3 amino acids: CASSPRRDSNYGYTF. CDR3 DNA sequence: TGTGCCAGCAGTCCCCGCCGGGACTCTAACTATGGCTACACCTTC.

This clonotype was counted a few times. This chain joins TRBV27 and TRBJ1-1; TRBD1 is a possible D gene (5 bases). Per the germline V gene, CDR1 is MNHEY and CDR2 is SMNVEV (reference sequence). V shed 3 bases and J shed 6 bases, with 14 bases lying between them. The CDR3 runs to 14 residues. CDR3 sequence: CASSFLGRDAEAFF. CDR3 coding DNA: TGTGCCAGCAGTTTCTTGGGACGTGATGCTGAAGCTTTCTTT.

This clonotype was recorded many times. This chain uses TRBV2 with TRBJ1-2; D is possibly TRBD1 (6 bases). CDR1 and CDR2 from the germline V gene are SNHLY and FYNNEI. The CDR3 is 14 amino acids. The ends were cut back, 4 bases at V and 2 bases at J, with 11 bases in the middle. CDR3 nucleotide sequence: TGTGCCAGCAGTGTTAATCAGGGGAACTATGGCTACACCTTC. Residues: CASSVNQGNYGYTF.

At least ten counts were recorded for this clonotype. The J gene is TRBJ2-7, the V gene TRBV28, with no clear D. Germline V gene data show CDR1 as MDHEN and CDR2 as SYDVKM. V gave up 8 bases and J gave up 0 bases, with 11 bases separating them. CDR3 length: 13 residues. The CDR3 DNA sequence: TGTGCCAGCGGGGTAGAGAGCTCCTACGAGCAGTACTTC. It codes for CASGVESSYEQYF.

This clonotype was detected many times. The J gene is TRBJ2-7, the V gene TRBV2; D is unclear. The CDR3 runs to 12 residues. The V end lost 7 bases, the J end lost 2 bases, and 9 bases lay between the germline ends. CDR1 is SNHLY and CDR2 is FYNNEI in the germline V gene. CDR3 nucleotide sequence: TGTGCCAGCATTGTCAGCCCCTACGAGCAGTACTTC. Its translation: CASIVSPYEQYF.

The CDR3 DNA is TGTGCCGTGGACGGCGGGGTCCGGTCGGATAGCAATCAGCCCCAGCATTTT. Translating gives CAVDGGVRSDSNQPQHF. The chain uses TRBV30 and TRBJ1-5; D unresolved. CDR3 length: 17 amino acids. V lost 8 bases and J 0 bases, leaving 23 bases between the germline ends. Germline lookup yields CDR1 GTSNPN and CDR2 SVGIG (reference sequence).

This clonotype was recorded at least ten times. The CDR3 DNA follows: TGTGCCAGCAGCTTAGCTCCCGGGACAGGGGGCTACGAGCAGTACTTC. The encoded protein is CASSLAPGTGGYEQYF. The chain joins TRBV11-1 to TRBJ2-7, with 11 bases aligning to TRBD1. CDR3 length: 16 residues. J gave up 3 bases and V 0 bases, and 4 bases lay outside the gene matches. Germline V lookup: CDR1 SGHAT, CDR2 FQDESV (reference sequence).